Shown below are 26 T cell receptor beta chains from a single sample sequenced in a study of OX40 agonist ivuxolimab in advanced cancers. Libraries came from the immunoSEQ multiplex PCR assay. TCRdb retrieved this table from immuneACCESS and kept in-frame rearrangements only. Not all clones are present; in checked studies, unresolved V genes account for under half, and no reason is known for the remainder. Present in this sample are under 80,000 clones, about 85% of which were seen just once. The leading ten clones occupy about 8% of the sample. Here the sequenced sample was CD4+ or CD8+ T cells sorted from blood, taken in a trial of the OX40 agonist ivuxolimab. The receptors shown here come from an adult with an advanced solid tumor such as melanoma, head and neck, liver or kidney cancer.

This clone was recorded once. V gene TRBV11-3 combines with J gene TRBJ1-1; D is unresolved. CDR3 length: 13 amino acids. V was shortened by 4 bases and J by 2 bases, with 8 bases between the two germline ends. Per the germline V gene, CDR1 is SGHNT and CDR2 is YENEEA. The CDR3 DNA follows: TGTGCCAGCAGCTCCCAGTCAAACACTGAAGCTTTCTTT. This encodes CASSSQSNTEAFF.

This sequence joins TRBV18 and TRBJ2-7; TRBD1 agrees at 7 bases. The CDR3 length is 14 residues. J lost 2 bases, V lost 4 bases, and 5 bases had no gene match. CDR1 and CDR2 from the germline V gene are KGHSH and LQKENI. The CDR3 DNA sequence: TGTGCCAGCTCACGGGCAGGGGGACCCTACGAGCAGTACTTC. Protein sequence: CASSRAGGPYEQYF.

V usage is TRBV4-1 and J usage is TRBJ1-1; unclear D gene. CDR1 MGHRA and CDR2 YSYEKL come from the germline V gene. V was clipped by 4 bases and J by 8 bases, with 20 bases between them. This CDR3 has 15 amino acids. The CDR3 DNA sequence: TGCGCCAGCAGCCCCCCTTCCCGAGGGTCGGGGGAAGCTTTCTTT. It specifies CASSPPSRGSGEAFF.

The rearrangement joins TRBV19 to TRBJ1-5; D possibly corresponds to TRBD1 (5 bases). This CDR3 is built from 15 residues. CDR1 and CDR2 from the germline V gene are LNHDA and SQIVND (reference sequence). Trimming took 5 bases from V and 1 from J, leaving 12 bases between them. CDR3 sequence (DNA): TGTGCCAGTAGTTCCCCAGGGCGGAGCAATCAGCCCCAGCATTTT. It yields the protein CASSSPGRSNQPQHF.

The rearrangement uses TRBV27 and TRBJ2-6; no reliable D call. The CDR3 runs 15 residues. Trimming shortened V by 2 bases and J by 2 bases, and 7 bases separated the two germline ends. Germline-derived CDR1 and CDR2 are MNHEY and SMNVEV (reference sequence). Here the CDR3 DNA reads TGTGCCAGCAGTTTAAAGGCCCCTGGGGCCAACGTCCTGACTTTC. Protein product: CASSLKAPGANVLTF.

This chain joins TRBV21-1 and TRBJ2-7; the table names TRBD1, a call not compared with the DNA. TRBV21-1 counts as a pseudogene. The CDR3 length is 10 residues. The CDR3 coding sequence is TGCCCCAGCCGACCGGGACAGGGGGACTTC. Its translation is CPSRPGQGDF.

Note on this clone: The same CDR3 also results from other DNA sequences found in this sample. V is TRBV5-1 and J is TRBJ1-1, with a weak D call TRBD1 (6 bases). Germline V gene sequence: CDR1 SGHRS, CDR2 YFSETQ. This CDR3 spans 14 amino acids. Deletions cut 3 bases from V and 0 bases from J, with 9 bases between. In DNA, the CDR3 is TGCGCCAGCAGCTCAGGGACATTGAACACTGAAGCTTTCTTT. As protein: CASSSGTLNTEAFF.

The genes are TRBV5-4 and TRBJ2-5, with 7 bases identical to TRBD1. From germline, CDR1 is SGHNT and CDR2 YYREEE (reference sequence). The CDR3 is 15 amino acids. V gave up 5 bases and J gave up 5 bases; unmatched junction bases: 12. DNA of the CDR3: TGTGCCAGCAGACGAGTTGACAGGGTTCCGGAGACCCAGTACTTC. It is translated as CASRRVDRVPETQYF.

DNA of the CDR3: TGTGCCAGCAGCTTGGAAAGGGGGTCGGGGGAGACCCAGTACTTC. It yields the protein CASSLERGSGETQYF. The chain joins TRBV5-5 to TRBJ2-5; D is perhaps TRBD1 (6 bases). The germline V gene has CDR1 SGHKS and CDR2 YYEKEE (reference sequence). This CDR3 is 15 amino acids long. The V and J ends lost 0 bases and 5 bases respectively, with 14 bases between them.

The chain employs TRBV2 and TRBJ2-3, with D possibly matching TRBD1 (7 bases). This CDR3 spans 15 amino acids. Germline V gene lookup returns CDR1 SNHLY and CDR2 FYNNEI. Trimming pared 10 bases from V and 0 bases from J, leaving 17 bases between. CDR3 sequence reads: CATTGDSFSTDTQYF. The CDR3 DNA is TGTGCCACCACAGGGGACTCCTTTAGCACAGATACGCAGTATTTT.

The V call is TRBV4-2, the J call TRBJ1-1; D is unclear. Germline V gives CDR1 LGHNA, CDR2 YNFKEQ. The V gene lost 4 bases and the J gene lost 7 bases, with 16 bases spanning the gap. This CDR3 is built from 14 residues. The CDR3 DNA reads as TGTGCCAGCAGCCTCCGGCTGGGGAGGAATGAAGCTTTCTTT. Encoded protein: CASSLRLGRNEAFF.

The chain combines TRBV6-5 with TRBJ1-2; no firm D call. Per the germline V gene, CDR1 is MNHEY and CDR2 is SVGAGI. The CDR3 totals 12 residues. The V and J ends lost 5 bases and 4 bases respectively, with 8 bases between them. The DNA for the CDR3 is TGTGCCAGCAGTGATGCAGGCTATGGCTACACCTTC. This translates into CASSDAGYGYTF.

V is TRBV28 and J is TRBJ1-5; a possible D gene is TRBD1 (6 bases). Trimming took off 4 bases at V and 3 bases at J, with 16 bases between the two ends. There are 16 residues in the CDR3. Looked up from germline, CDR1 is MDHEN and CDR2 is SYDVKM. CDR3: CASSSPVGQNNQPQHF. DNA for the CDR3: TGTGCCAGCAGTTCGCCGGTCGGACAGAACAATCAGCCCCAGCATTTT.

J is TRBJ2-2 and V is TRBV27; no clear D. Trimming took 1 base from V and 5 from J, leaving 20 bases between them. The CDR3 is 18 residues long. Germline loops: CDR1 MNHEY, CDR2 SMNVEV (reference sequence). CDR3 sequence reads: CASSLYERESTSTGELFF. For the CDR3, the DNA is TGTGCCAGCAGTTTATATGAAAGGGAATCCACTTCTACCGGGGAGCTGTTTTTT.

The CDR3 nucleotides read TGTGCCAGCAGCTTCGTGACAGGGGATGAAAAACTGTTTTTT. This sequence encodes CASSFVTGDEKLFF. The J gene is TRBJ1-4, the V gene TRBV7-2; 8 bases align to TRBD1. Trimming at V came to 3 bases and at J to 6 bases, leaving 3 bases not matched to a gene. Germline CDR1 is SGHTA and CDR2 is FQGNSA. The CDR3 is 14 amino acids.

The gene calls are TRBV10-3 and TRBJ1-1; 7 bases align to TRBD1. The germline CDR1 and CDR2 sequences are ENHRY and SYGVKD. Losses at the gene ends were 7 bases for V and 6 bases for J; bases not matched to a gene: 5. The CDR3 runs 12 residues. CDR3 sequence reads: CAITDRVAEAFF. CDR3 bases: TGTGCCATCACCGACAGGGTTGCTGAAGCTTTCTTT.

The chain is built from TRBV5-1 and TRBJ1-4; D is undetermined. Germline V gives CDR1 SGHRS, CDR2 YFSETQ. The V and J ends lost 0 bases and 0 bases respectively, with 6 bases between them. This CDR3 spans 15 amino acids. The CDR3 is CASSLGQATNEKLFF. In nucleotides, the CDR3 is TGCGCCAGCAGCTTGGGACAAGCAACTAATGAAAAACTGTTTTTT.

This chain uses TRBV7-2 with TRBJ2-2; D uncertain. Trimming shortened V by 0 bases and J by 5 bases, and 7 bases separated the two germline ends. This CDR3 has 14 amino acids. Germline V gene lookup returns CDR1 SGHTA and CDR2 FQGNSA. CDR3 sequence reads: CASSLAGGTGELFF. Here the CDR3 DNA reads TGTGCCAGCAGCTTAGCTGGCGGTACCGGGGAGCTGTTTTTT.

The chain employs TRBV12-5 and TRBJ2-4, with 7 nucleotides matching TRBD2. The V segment lost 3 bases and the J segment 6 bases; nucleotides outside the gene matches: 2. The CDR3 consists of 13 residues. Germline CDR1 reads LGHNT; CDR2 reads FRNRAP. CDR3 DNA sequence: TGTGCTAGTGGTTTAGGGGAGGGAAACATTCAGTACTTC. It translates to CASGLGEGNIQYF.

This sequence joins TRBV15 and TRBJ2-2; D is uncertain. The length of the CDR3 is 14 residues. Per the germline V gene, CDR1 is LNHNV and CDR2 is YYDKDF (reference sequence). V was clipped by 3 bases and J by 4 bases, with 9 bases between them. The CDR3 spells CATSSIGSTGELFF. Written as DNA, the CDR3 is TGTGCCACCAGCAGTATCGGCAGCACCGGGGAGCTGTTTTTT.

The rearrangement links TRBV19 to TRBJ2-1; D gene ambiguous. CDR1 and CDR2 from the germline V gene are LNHDA and SQIVND (reference sequence). V dropped 10 bases and J dropped 3 bases, with 13 bases sitting between them. The CDR3 covers 13 residues. CDR3 nucleotides: TGTGCCATCGGCAGGCCCGGCTACAATGAGCAGTTCTTC. Protein: CAIGRPGYNEQFF. The whole variable domain, filled in from reference TRBV19 and TRBJ2-1, reads DGGITQSPKYLFRKEGQNVTLSCEQNLNHDAMYWYRQDPGQGLRLIYYSQIVNDFQKGDIAEGYSVSREKKESFPLTVTSAQKNPTAFYLCAIGRPGYNEQFFGPGTRLTVL.

The chain carries TRBV19 and TRBJ2-1; 13 bases agree with TRBD2. V was pared by 7 bases and J by 4 bases, with 7 bases of the junction left unmatched. CDR1 is LNHDA, CDR2 SQIVND, per germline (reference sequence). The CDR3 is made up of 16 amino acids. The DNA for the CDR3 is TGTGCCAGTACCAGACCGGGACTAGCGGGATACAATGAGCAGTTCTTC. Amino acids: CASTRPGLAGYNEQFF.

The chain has TRBV13 and TRBJ1-5; unclear D gene. Trimming removed 6 bases from V and 1 base from J, with 10 bases in between. The CDR3 covers 14 residues. CDR1 is PRHDT, CDR2 FYEKMQ, per germline (reference sequence). In DNA form, the CDR3 reads TGTGCCAGCAGTCCCGAGCGGAGCAATCAGCCCCAGCATTTT. Protein product: CASSPERSNQPQHF.

This clone has more than one count but fewer than ten. J is TRBJ2-5 and V is TRBV10-2; the match to TRBD1 covers 7 bases. Germline CDR1 WSHSY, CDR2 SAAADI. V lost 5 bases to trimming and J lost 2 bases; unmatched junction nucleotides: 5. This CDR3 region has 14 residues. CDR3 loop: CASSKDRSQETQYF. In nucleotides, the CDR3 is TGCGCCAGCAGTAAGGACAGGTCTCAAGAGACCCAGTACTTC.

The chain recombines TRBV21-1 with TRBJ1-4. TRBV21-1 counts as a pseudogene. The CDR3 is made up of 15 amino acids. For the CDR3, the DNA is TGTGCCAGCAGCCTCGGGAGGTGGGAGAATGAAAAACTGTTTTTT. Its protein product is CASSLGRWENEKLFF.

The genes are TRBV6-9 and TRBJ2-5, with 9 bases lining up with TRBD2. There are 15 residues in the CDR3. CDR1 and CDR2 (germline): MNHGY, SVAAGI. Germline trimming cut 3 bases from V and 1 base from J; bases unmatched to any gene: 3. CDR3 in amino acids: CASSYASGVQETQYF. The CDR3 coding sequence is TGTGCCAGCAGTTACGCTAGCGGGGTCCAAGAGACCCAGTACTTC.